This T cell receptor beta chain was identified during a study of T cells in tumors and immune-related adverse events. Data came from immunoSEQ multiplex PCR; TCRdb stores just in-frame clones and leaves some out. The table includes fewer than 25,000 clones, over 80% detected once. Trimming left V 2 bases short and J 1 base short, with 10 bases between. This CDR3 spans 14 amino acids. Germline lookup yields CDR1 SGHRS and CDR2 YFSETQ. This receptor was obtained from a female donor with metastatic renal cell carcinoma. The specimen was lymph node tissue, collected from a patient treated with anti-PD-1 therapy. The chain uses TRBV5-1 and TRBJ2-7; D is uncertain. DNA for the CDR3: TGCGCCAGCAGCTTATCCGCGGCTTCCTACGAGCAGTACTTC. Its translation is CASSLSAASYEQYF. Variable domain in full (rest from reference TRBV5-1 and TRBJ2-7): KAGVTQTPRYLIKTRGQQVTLSCSPISGHRSVSWYQQTPGQGLQFLFEYFSETQRNKGNFPGRFSGRQFSNSRSEMNVSTLELGDSALYLCASSLSAASYEQYFGPGTRLTVT.